The 32 T cell receptor beta chains in this list originate from one sample, sequenced in a study of control samples from healthy donors and cancer patients. Sequencing used immunoSEQ multiplex PCR; TCRdb keeps in-frame clones, though not all of them. The table includes fewer than 120,000 clones, approximately 87% detected once. The sequencing sample was made of PBMCs. The receptors derive from a woman aged 55-70 years with lung cancer.

The CDR3 DNA reads TGTGCCAGCAGTGACCAGAGAGGGACAGGGACTGAAAAACTGTTTTTT. It translates to CASSDQRGTGTEKLFF. V usage is TRBV6-2 or TRBV6-3 and J usage is TRBJ1-4, with 9 positions matching TRBD1. The germline CDR1 and CDR2 sequences are MNHEY and SVGEGT. CDR3 size: 16 residues. V dropped 5 bases and J dropped 7; count of bases not matched to a gene: 11.

Written as DNA, the CDR3 is TGTGCCAGCACTGCAGCGGGGGGGCCCCCCGGGGAGCTGTTTTTT. As protein: CASTAAGGPPGELFF. J is TRBJ2-2 and V is TRBV25-1; TRBD2 matches 10 bases. The CDR3 extends over 15 amino acids. Germline V CDR1 and CDR2: MGHDK, SYGVNS. With V trimmed by 7 bases and J by 6 bases, 8 bases remained unmatched.

The chain uses TRBV5-6 and TRBJ2-7; 9 bases line up with TRBD1. Trimming cost V 3 bases and J 2 bases; bases outside gene matches: 12. CDR3 length equals 17 residues. Germline V lookup: CDR1 SGHDT, CDR2 YYEEEE. As DNA, the CDR3 is TGTGCCAGCAGCTCCCGGGGGAACAGGGGGCTTACCTACGAGCAGTACTTC. Amino acid sequence: CASSSRGNRGLTYEQYF. The whole variable domain, remainder taken from reference TRBV5-6 and TRBJ2-7, is DAGVTQSPTHLIKTRGQQVTLRCSPKSGHDTVSWYQQALGQGPQFIFQYYEEEERQRGNFPDRFSGHQFPNYSSELNVNALLLGDSALYLCASSSRGNRGLTYEQYFGPGTRLTVT.

In DNA form, the CDR3 reads TGTGCTAGTGGTCGAGCGGCCGGGACAGATAGCAATCAGCCCCAGCATTTT. Translation gives CASGRAAGTDSNQPQHF. The chain is built from TRBV12-5 and TRBJ1-5; TRBD1 agrees at 7 bases. This CDR3 has 17 residues. The germline V gene has CDR1 LGHNT and CDR2 FRNRAP. V lost 5 bases, J lost 0 bases, and 10 bases stayed unmatched. The full variable domain, rest sourced from reference TRBV12-5 and TRBJ1-5, is DARVTQTPRHKVTEMGQEVTMRCQPILGHNTVFWYRQTMMQGLELLAYFRNRAPLDDSGMPKDRFSAEMPDATLATLKIQPSEPRDSAVYFCASGRAAGTDSNQPQHFGDGTRLSIL.

This clone appeared once. The V gene is TRBV12-5, the J gene TRBJ1-6, with TRBD1 identical over 7 bases. The CDR3 covers 17 residues. V trimming: 6 bases; J trimming: 9 bases; junction bases outside the gene matches: 17. Per germline, CDR1 LGHNT and CDR2 FRNRAP. CDR3 region: CASGPPSSTGSSSPLHF. Written as DNA, the CDR3 is TGTGCTAGTGGCCCCCCCTCCTCGACAGGGTCGAGTTCACCCCTCCACTTT.

The chain recombines TRBV19 with TRBJ2-1; D possibly uses TRBD1 or TRBD2 (5 bases each). CDR1 and CDR2 (germline): LNHDA, SQIVND (reference sequence). V lost 5 bases, J lost 9 bases, and 17 bases lay in between. The CDR3 consists of 14 residues. In DNA, the CDR3 is TGTGCCAGTAGTCTAACTTACGGGGCGGGTGAGCAGTTCTTC. Its translation: CASSLTYGAGEQFF.

The rearrangement links TRBV3-1 (or the pseudogene TRBV3-2) to TRBJ2-3; TRBD2 aligns across 12 bases. V shed 3 bases and J 2 bases; nucleotides not matched to a gene: 12. CDR3 size: 19 residues. Germline CDR1 and CDR2: LGHDT and YNNKEL (reference sequence). CDR3 in DNA: TGTGCCAGCAGCCAGGCCCTATTCTCTAGCGGGGGGGCCACAGATACGCAGTATTTT. Amino acid sequence: CASSQALFSSGGATDTQYF.

The chain links TRBV6-2 or TRBV6-3 to TRBJ1-3, with D tentatively TRBD1 (5 bases). The CDR3 has 14 amino acids. Trimming pared 6 bases from V and 0 bases from J, leaving 9 bases between. Germline assignment: CDR1 MNHEY and CDR2 SVGEGT. As DNA, the CDR3 is TGTGCCAGCAGCGTCGGGGGCTCTGGAAACACCATATATTTT. This sequence encodes CASSVGGSGNTIYF.

The rearrangement uses TRBV12-3 or TRBV12-4 and TRBJ2-7; 7 bases are a match to TRBD1. Losses at the gene ends were 7 bases for V and 5 bases for J; bases not matched to a gene: 8. This CDR3 spans 13 amino acids. The CDR3 reads CASMQTGSHEQYF. Here the CDR3 DNA reads TGTGCCAGCATGCAGACAGGGTCGCACGAGCAGTACTTC.

This clone was seen just once. The CDR3 coding sequence is TGCAGCGTTGAAGATCACGGCGAGCAGTACTTC. Translation: CSVEDHGEQYF. The chain has TRBV29-1 and TRBJ2-7, with unresolved D. The V and J ends lost 0 bases and 6 bases respectively, with 6 bases between them. CDR1 SQVTM and CDR2 ANQGSEA come from the germline V gene. The CDR3 runs 11 residues.

The sample holds one count of this clone. The junction departs from the called germline gene at one end, perhaps through a read error. J is TRBJ2-3 and V is TRBV7-7; TRBD2 agrees at 11 bases. Germline V CDR1 and CDR2: SSHAT, FNYEAQ (reference sequence). The CDR3 is 16 amino acids. DNA for the CDR3: TGTGCTAGCAGCACCGATCTAGCGGGGGGAGCAGATACGCAGTATTTT. Its translation: CASSTDLAGGADTQYF.

V is TRBV6-5 and J is TRBJ2-7; 10 nucleotides agree with TRBD1. The trim removed 2 bases at V and 3 bases at J, leaving 4 bases unmatched. This CDR3 region has 15 residues. The germline V gene encodes CDR1 MNHEY and CDR2 SVGAGI. Here the CDR3 reads CASSYARTGGYEQYF. The CDR3 bases are TGTGCCAGCAGTTACGCTAGGACAGGGGGCTACGAGCAGTACTTC.

This chain joins TRBV5-5 and TRBJ1-2, with 10 positions matching TRBD1. Germline CDR1 SGHKS, CDR2 YYEKEE (reference sequence). The CDR3 is 17 amino acids. V gave up 4 bases and J gave up 0 bases; unmatched junction bases: 9. The CDR3 DNA is TGTGCCAGCAGCGCATGGGACAGGGGATTAGCTAACTATGGCTACACCTTC. It codes for CASSAWDRGLANYGYTF.

The chain carries TRBV7-9 and TRBJ1-1; the D gene is possibly TRBD1 (5 bases). This CDR3 has 13 residues. Between the trimmed V and J ends, which lost 1 base and 7 bases, there was a span of 10 bases. From germline, CDR1 is SEHNR and CDR2 FQNEAQ (reference sequence). This CDR3 reads CASSLVGRLEAFF. CDR3 sequence (DNA): TGTGCCAGCAGCTTAGTGGGACGGCTTGAAGCTTTCTTT.

The CDR3 DNA is TGTGCCAGCAGTGAGGTTGGGGTGAGAAACACCATATATTTT. Translating gives CASSEVGVRNTIYF. The chain joins TRBV2 to TRBJ1-3; no reliable D call. Trimming took off 3 bases at V and 5 bases at J, with 11 bases between the two ends. Germline V gene data show CDR1 as SNHLY and CDR2 as FYNNEI. The CDR3 length is 14 residues.

The chain carries TRBV7-9 and TRBJ2-1; D may match TRBD1 or TRBD2 (5 bases each). The CDR3 spans 11 residues. Per the germline V gene, CDR1 is SEHNR and CDR2 is FQNEAQ (reference sequence). With 1 base removed from V and 15 bases from J, the gap between germline ends came to 10 bases. The CDR3 here is CASSLGGLGFF. In DNA, the CDR3 is TGTGCCAGCAGCTTAGGGGGGTTAGGGTTCTTC.

The chain uses TRBV6-6 and TRBJ1-5; D uncertain. Germline CDR1 and CDR2: MNHNY and SVGAGI (reference sequence). There are 14 residues in the CDR3. V was pared by 4 bases and J by 3 bases, with 10 bases between. The CDR3 nucleotides read TGTGCCAGCAGTTCCGGGTCTCTCAATCAGCCCCAGCATTTT. Amino acid sequence: CASSSGSLNQPQHF.

The genes are TRBV9 and TRBJ1-1; tentatively, D is TRBD1 (5 bases). In germline, CDR1 is SGDLS, CDR2 YYNGEE. Deletions cut 4 bases from V and 1 base from J, with 14 bases between. The CDR3 spans 15 residues. For the CDR3, the DNA is TGTGCCAGCAGCCCCGGTTGGGGGGGGAACACTGAAGCTTTCTTT. Amino acid sequence: CASSPGWGGNTEAFF.

This rearrangement joins TRBV5-5 to TRBJ2-7; D unresolved. The CDR3 length is 14 residues. Germline CDR1 reads SGHKS; CDR2 reads YYEKEE (reference sequence). The ends were cut back, 1 base at V and 0 bases at J, with 8 bases in the middle. CDR3 nucleotides: TGTGCCAGCAGCTTGATCCACCTCTCCTACGAGCAGTACTTC. This encodes CASSLIHLSYEQYF.

The CDR3 is CAWGTVTEAFF. CDR3 bases: TGTGCCTGGGGGACAGTAACTGAAGCTTTCTTT. The chain carries TRBV30 and TRBJ1-1; 7 bases are a match to TRBD1. Germline trimming cut 5 bases from V and 5 bases from J; bases unmatched to any gene: 2. This CDR3 comprises 11 residues. Germline V gives CDR1 GTSNPN, CDR2 SVGIG (reference sequence).

The chain carries TRBV6-5 and TRBJ2-3; TRBD1 agrees at 9 bases. Germline-derived CDR1 and CDR2 are MNHEY and SVGAGI. The CDR3 sequence is 15 residues long. With 6 bases clipped from V and 2 bases from J, the junction kept 6 bases outside the gene matches. The CDR3 here is CASSRQGDYTDTQYF. CDR3 nucleotide sequence: TGTGCCAGCAGCAGACAGGGGGATTACACAGATACGCAGTATTTT.

The V and J genes are TRBV7-9 and TRBJ1-1; D is uncertain. Germline loops: CDR1 SEHNR, CDR2 FQNEAQ (reference sequence). V lost 8 bases and J lost 1, with 11 bases in between. The CDR3 consists of 13 residues. CDR3 nucleotide sequence: TGTGCCAGCCACGACTCGACGAACACTGAAGCTTTCTTT. This codes for CASHDSTNTEAFF.

The rearrangement joins TRBV2 to TRBJ1-3; weak D call: TRBD1 (6 bases). V lost 6 bases and J lost 0, with 15 bases in between. This CDR3 has 16 residues. Germline V lookup: CDR1 SNHLY, CDR2 FYNNEI. The CDR3 region has the DNA TGTGCCAGCAGCATCGACAGGCCGATCTCTGGAAACACCATATATTTT. This codes for CASSIDRPISGNTIYF. Together with reference TRBV2 and TRBJ1-3, the CDR3 gives the full variable domain: EPEVTQTPSHQVTQMGQEVILRCVPISNHLYFYWYRQILGQKVEFLVSFYNNEISEKSEIFDDQFSVERPDGSNFTLKIRSTKLEDSAMYFCASSIDRPISGNTIYFGEGSWLTVV.

J is TRBJ2-1 and V is TRBV18; D perhaps matches TRBD1 (6 bases). This CDR3 contains 16 residues. Trimming pared 0 bases from V and 1 base from J, leaving 10 bases between. CDR1 KGHSH and CDR2 LQKENI come from the germline V gene. The CDR3 coding sequence is TGTGCCAGCTCACCACCGGACAGTTATTCCTACAATGAGCAGTTCTTC. Its protein is CASSPPDSYSYNEQFF.

The rearrangement links TRBV6-5 to TRBJ2-2; the match to TRBD2 covers 10 bases. The germline V gene encodes CDR1 MNHEY and CDR2 SVGAGI. This CDR3 spans 14 amino acids. Trimming at V came to 6 bases and at J to 6 bases, leaving 4 bases not matched to a gene. This chain's CDR3 is CASRGLAWSGELFF. The CDR3, as DNA: TGTGCCAGCAGGGGACTAGCGTGGTCCGGGGAGCTGTTTTTT.

The table lists this clone with a count of one. The rearrangement joins TRBV5-1 to TRBJ2-5, with D tentatively TRBD1 (5 bases). The CDR3 covers 17 residues. Trimming took off 0 bases at V and 2 bases at J, with 17 bases between the two ends. Germline loops: CDR1 SGHRS, CDR2 YFSETQ. The CDR3 loop reads CASSLDKRQQLQETQYF. The CDR3 DNA is TGCGCCAGCAGCTTGGATAAGCGACAGCAGTTACAAGAGACCCAGTACTTC.

The chain has TRBV19 and TRBJ2-7; the match to TRBD2 covers 13 bases. J gave up 2 bases and V 4 bases, and 11 bases lay outside the gene matches. CDR3 length: 18 amino acids. Germline assignment: CDR1 LNHDA and CDR2 SQIVND (reference sequence). The CDR3 DNA follows: TGTGCCAGTAGTACAATCGGGACTAGCGGGACCAAAACCTACGAGCAGTACTTC. This gives the protein CASSTIGTSGTKTYEQYF.

The chain uses TRBV30 and TRBJ1-3, with D perhaps TRBD1 (5 bases). The germline V gene has CDR1 GTSNPN and CDR2 SVGIG (reference sequence). The CDR3 totals 12 residues. Deletions cut 0 bases from V and 15 bases from J, with 15 bases between. The CDR3 here is CAWSVKGPLQYF. The CDR3 nucleotides read TGTGCCTGGAGTGTAAAGGGACCGCTGCAATATTTT.

The DNA of the CDR3 is TGCAGCGTTAGGGGCGGACAGGGCGGCGAGACCCAGTACTTC. It translates to CSVRGGQGGETQYF. The chain has TRBV29-1 and TRBJ2-5; 8 bases agree with TRBD1. The CDR3 is 14 residues long. CDR1 SQVTM and CDR2 ANQGSEA come from the germline V gene. The J segment lost 5 bases and the V segment lost 5 bases, leaving 10 bases of the junction unmatched.

This clone was seen just once. V usage is TRBV5-6 and J usage is TRBJ1-6; no firm D call. Per germline, CDR1 SGHDT and CDR2 YYEEEE. With 6 bases removed from V and 7 bases from J, the gap between germline ends came to 14 bases. The CDR3 runs 14 residues. The CDR3 loop is CASILDGSNSPLHF. As DNA, the CDR3 is TGTGCCAGCATCCTGGATGGCTCCAATTCACCCCTCCACTTT.

In this sample, this clone turned up a few times. V usage is TRBV5-1 and J usage is TRBJ2-7; D may correspond to TRBD1 or TRBD2 (5 bases each). The CDR3 sequence is 14 residues long. V gave up 3 bases and J gave up 2 bases, with 12 bases separating them. Germline CDR1 reads SGHRS; CDR2 reads YFSETQ. The CDR3 loop is CASSSRDEPYEQYF. CDR3 DNA: TGCGCCAGCAGCTCGAGGGACGAGCCCTACGAGCAGTACTTC.

A word on this clone: Within the sample, other DNA sequences also encode this same CDR3. The CDR3 here is CASSYGETQYF. CDR3 in DNA: TGTGCCAGCAGTTACGGTGAGACCCAGTACTTC. The chain couples TRBV6-2 or TRBV6-3 to TRBJ2-5; D uncertain. The V and J ends lost 2 bases and 5 bases respectively, with 3 bases between them. Germline V lookup: CDR1 MNHEY, CDR2 SVGEGT. This CDR3 has 11 residues.